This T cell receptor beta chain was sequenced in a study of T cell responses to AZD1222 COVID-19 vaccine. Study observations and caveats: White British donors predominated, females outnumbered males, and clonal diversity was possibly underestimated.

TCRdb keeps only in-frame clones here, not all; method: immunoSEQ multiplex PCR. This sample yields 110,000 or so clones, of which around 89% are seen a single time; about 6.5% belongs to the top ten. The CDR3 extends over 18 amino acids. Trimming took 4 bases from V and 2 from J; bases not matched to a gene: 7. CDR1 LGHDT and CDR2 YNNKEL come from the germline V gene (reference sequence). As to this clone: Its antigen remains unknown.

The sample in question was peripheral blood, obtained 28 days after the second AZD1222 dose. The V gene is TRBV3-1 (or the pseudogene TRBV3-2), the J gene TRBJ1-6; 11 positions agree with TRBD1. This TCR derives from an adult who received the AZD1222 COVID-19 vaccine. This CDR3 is CASSPAPGQGAYNSPLHF. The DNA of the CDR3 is TGTGCCAGCAGCCCGGCACCGGGACAGGGGGCCTATAATTCACCCCTCCACTTT.